The 11 T cell receptor beta chains reported below all come from one sample, sequenced in a study of shared clonotypes between healthy human individuals (dated by TCRdb to 2020 to 2022). Library preparation used the immunoSEQ multiplex PCR assay. Not all clones reach the TCRdb copy of this immuneACCESS table, which keeps in-frame sequences only. Checked studies attribute under half of the gap to unresolved V genes and leave the rest unexplained. The sample table lists about 1 million clones, approximately 76% of them with a count of one. The ten biggest clones cover around 1.5% of the sample. Sequencing was performed on memory CD4+ T cells sorted from blood. The label giving this sample's cell subset or site can be read as: CD45RA-negative fraction. These receptors all come from a man aged 18 to 30 in good health.

The V and J genes are TRBV5-1 and TRBJ2-1; perhaps D is TRBD1 or TRBD2 (5 bases each). This CDR3 has 15 residues. Germline CDR1 is SGHRS and CDR2 is YFSETQ. Trimming removed 0 bases from V and 8 bases from J, with 15 bases in between. The CDR3 DNA is TGCGCCAGCAGCTTGGCCGCCGCCAGAGGGGATGAGCAGTTCTTC. It encodes CASSLAAARGDEQFF.

CDR3 coding DNA: TGTGCCTGGAGTAACTCTTATAATTCACCCCTCCACTTT. Translation gives CAWSNSYNSPLHF. This sequence joins TRBV30 and TRBJ1-6; D unclear. The germline V gene has CDR1 GTSNPN and CDR2 SVGIG (reference sequence). V was pared by 2 bases and J by 4 bases, with 6 bases between. CDR3 length equals 13 residues.

This clone has just a few counts. The chain employs TRBV30 and TRBJ1-1, with 9 bases identical to TRBD1. CDR1 GTSNPN and CDR2 SVGIG come from the germline V gene (reference sequence). This CDR3 has 14 amino acids. Unmatched junction bases numbered 4, after V lost 5 bases and J lost 0 bases. The CDR3 loop is CAWGWTGVNTEAFF. The CDR3 bases are TGTGCCTGGGGATGGACAGGGGTGAACACTGAAGCTTTCTTT.

J is TRBJ1-4 and V is TRBV28, with D hard to call. Germline CDR1 is MDHEN and CDR2 is SYDVKM. Deletions cut 8 bases from V and 8 bases from J, with 9 bases between. The CDR3 sequence is 11 residues long. In DNA form, the CDR3 reads TGTGCCAGCTCACCTCGGGAAAAACTGTTTTTT. It yields the protein CASSPREKLFF.

The chain has TRBV19 and TRBJ1-2, with a tentative D call TRBD1 (6 bases). V gave up 6 bases and J gave up 10 bases, with 12 bases separating them. Germline V lookup: CDR1 LNHDA, CDR2 SQIVND (reference sequence). The CDR3 consists of 11 residues. The CDR3 DNA is TGTGCCAGTAGAGAAAGGACAGCCTACACCTTC. Translating it yields CASRERTAYTF.

V is TRBV2 and J is TRBJ2-1, with 7 nucleotides matching TRBD2. Germline V gives CDR1 SNHLY, CDR2 FYNNEI. The CDR3 is made up of 11 amino acids. The V gene end was trimmed by 8 bases and the J gene end by 15 bases; junction bases not matched to a gene: 10. The CDR3 spells CASGNGGSRFF. In DNA, the CDR3 is TGTGCCAGCGGAAACGGGGGGAGTCGGTTCTTC.

The V call is TRBV7-2, the J call TRBJ2-1, with 14 bases lining up with TRBD2. Trimming cost V 5 bases and J 9 bases; bases outside gene matches: 3. Per the germline V gene, CDR1 is SGHTA and CDR2 is FQGNSA. The CDR3 has 14 residues. The CDR3 DNA follows: TGTGCCAGCAGCAGCGGACTAGCGGGAGGTGAGCAGTTCTTC. This translates into CASSSGLAGGEQFF. Full variable domain (remainder filled in from reference TRBV7-2 and TRBJ2-1): GAGVSQSPSNKVTEKGKDVELRCDPISGHTALYWYRQSLGQGLEFLIYFQGNSAPDKSGLPSDRFSAERTGGSVSTLTIQRTQQEDSAVYLCASSSGLAGGEQFFGPGTRLTVL.

Note on this clone: Only one base separates this from a far larger clonotype, so it likely reflects a read error. Other DNA sequences in the same sample also yield this CDR3. This rearrangement joins TRBV6-1 to TRBJ1-5; D not certain. The CDR3 has 17 amino acids. V lost 2 bases and J 4 bases, leaving 18 bases between the germline ends. Per the germline V gene, CDR1 is MNHNS and CDR2 is SASEGT. The chain's CDR3 is CASSENGQGAGNQPQHF. The CDR3 coding sequence is TGTGCCAGCAGTGAAAATGGGCAAGGAGCGGGAAATCAGCCCCAGCATTTT.

This clone was found a few times. This specimen includes other DNA sequences encoding the same CDR3. CDR3 loop: CASSYPSTDTQYF. The CDR3 DNA sequence: TGTGCCAGCAGTTACCCAAGCACAGATACGCAGTATTTT. The chain employs TRBV6-6 and TRBJ2-3; no reliable D call. V lost 2 bases, J lost 0 bases, and 3 bases lay in between. Germline values: CDR1 MNHNY, CDR2 SVGAGI (reference sequence). This CDR3 spans 13 amino acids.

The chain combines TRBV7-2 with TRBJ2-7, with D possibly being TRBD1 (6 bases). Germline assignment: CDR1 SGHTA and CDR2 FQGNSA. V shed 2 bases and J shed 4 bases, with 18 bases lying between them. The CDR3 extends over 16 amino acids. CDR3 protein: CASSLYYRDKHYEQYF. In nucleotides, the CDR3 is TGTGCCAGCAGCTTATATTACCGGGACAAGCATTACGAGCAGTACTTC.

The V call is TRBV7-2, the J call TRBJ2-1, with 10 nucleotides matching TRBD2. The CDR3 spans 16 residues. Germline V gene sequence: CDR1 SGHTA, CDR2 FQGNSA. V dropped 1 base and J dropped 3; count of bases not matched to a gene: 3. CDR3 nucleotides: TGTGCCAGCAGCTTAGGAGGACTAGCGGTCTACAATGAGCAGTTCTTC. Residues: CASSLGGLAVYNEQFF.